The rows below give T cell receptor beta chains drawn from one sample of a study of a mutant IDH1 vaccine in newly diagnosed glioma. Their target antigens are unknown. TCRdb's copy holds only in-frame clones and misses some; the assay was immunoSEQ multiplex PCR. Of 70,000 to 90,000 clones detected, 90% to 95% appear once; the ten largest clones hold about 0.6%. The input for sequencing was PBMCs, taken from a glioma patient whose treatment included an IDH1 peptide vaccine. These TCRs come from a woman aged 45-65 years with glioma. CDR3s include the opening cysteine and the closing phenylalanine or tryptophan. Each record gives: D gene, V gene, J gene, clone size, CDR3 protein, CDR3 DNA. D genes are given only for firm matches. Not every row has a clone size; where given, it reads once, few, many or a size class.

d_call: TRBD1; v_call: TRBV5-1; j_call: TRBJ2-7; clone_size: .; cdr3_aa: CASSFGTGTYEQYF; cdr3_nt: TGCGCCAGCAGCTTTGGGACAGGGACCTACGAGCAGTACTTC
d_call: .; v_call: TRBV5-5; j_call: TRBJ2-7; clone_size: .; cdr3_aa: CASRRHRTLDEQYF; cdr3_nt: TGTGCCAGCAGACGTCACAGGACCTTAGACGAGCAGTACTTC
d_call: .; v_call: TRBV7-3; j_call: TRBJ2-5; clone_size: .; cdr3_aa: CASSLTGLGTQYF; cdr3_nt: TGTGCCAGCAGCTTAACGGGACTCGGGACCCAGTACTTC
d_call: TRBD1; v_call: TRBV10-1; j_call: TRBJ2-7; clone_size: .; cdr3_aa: CASSRQGTYEQYF; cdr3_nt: TGCGCCAGCAGTAGACAGGGCACCTACGAGCAGTACTTC
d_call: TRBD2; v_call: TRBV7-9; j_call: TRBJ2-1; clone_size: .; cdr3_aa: CASSSLRLAGVGNEQFF; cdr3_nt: TGTGCCAGCAGCTCCTTGCGACTAGCGGGAGTAGGCAATGAGCAGTTCTTC
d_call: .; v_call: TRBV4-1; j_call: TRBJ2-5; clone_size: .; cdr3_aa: CASSQDAFRATQETQYF; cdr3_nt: TGCGCCAGCAGCCAAGATGCTTTCAGGGCTACGCAGGAGACCCAGTACTTC
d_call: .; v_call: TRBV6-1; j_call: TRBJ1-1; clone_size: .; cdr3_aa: CASSEALHTWVMNTEAFF; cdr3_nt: TGTGCCAGCAGTGAAGCGCTTCACACATGGGTCATGAACACTGAAGCTTTCTTT
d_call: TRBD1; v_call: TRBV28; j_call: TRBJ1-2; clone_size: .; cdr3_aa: CASRSGQGNYGYTF; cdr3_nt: TGTGCCAGCAGGTCGGGACAGGGGAACTATGGCTACACCTTC
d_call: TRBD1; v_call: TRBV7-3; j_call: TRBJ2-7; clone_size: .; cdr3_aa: CASSIYRGDNYEQYF; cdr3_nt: TGTGCCAGCAGCATTTACAGGGGGGACAACTACGAGCAGTACTTC
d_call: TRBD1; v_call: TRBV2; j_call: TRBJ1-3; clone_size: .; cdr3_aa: CASTRDRAVGNTIYF; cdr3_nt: TGTGCCAGCACTCGGGACAGGGCGGTTGGAAACACCATATATTTT
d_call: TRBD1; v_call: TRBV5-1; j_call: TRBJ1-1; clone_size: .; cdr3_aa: CASSLFVRTGETEAFF; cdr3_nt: TGCGCCAGCAGCTTGTTCGTGAGGACAGGTGAGACTGAAGCTTTCTTT
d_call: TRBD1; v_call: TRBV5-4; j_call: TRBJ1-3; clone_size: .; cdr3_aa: CASSLVDREDTIYF; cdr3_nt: TGTGCCAGCAGCTTGGTGGACAGGGAGGACACCATATATTTT
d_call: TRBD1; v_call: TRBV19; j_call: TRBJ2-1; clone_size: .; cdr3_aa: CASSIIRDSSYNEQFF; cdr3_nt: TGTGCCAGTAGTATCATCCGGGACAGCTCCTACAATGAGCAGTTCTTC
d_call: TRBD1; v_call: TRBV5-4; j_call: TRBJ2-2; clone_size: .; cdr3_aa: CASSRGQGIGELFF; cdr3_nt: TGTGCCAGCAGCCGGGGACAGGGAATCGGGGAGCTGTTTTTT
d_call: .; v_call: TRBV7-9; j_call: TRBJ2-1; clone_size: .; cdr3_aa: CASSLAATYNEQFF; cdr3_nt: TGTGCCAGCAGCTTAGCGGCTACCTACAATGAGCAGTTCTTC
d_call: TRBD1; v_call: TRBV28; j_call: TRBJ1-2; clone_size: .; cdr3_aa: CASSLMDRGRGYTF; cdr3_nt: TGTGCCAGCAGTTTAATGGACAGGGGGCGCGGCTACACCTTC
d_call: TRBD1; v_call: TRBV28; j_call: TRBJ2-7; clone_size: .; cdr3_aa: CASSLGTGAYEQYF; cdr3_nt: TGTGCCAGCAGTTTAGGGACAGGGGCCTACGAGCAGTACTTC
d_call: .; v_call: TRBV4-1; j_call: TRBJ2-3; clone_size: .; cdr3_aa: CASSPLSNTDTQYF; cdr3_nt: TGCGCCAGCAGCCCCCTATCTAACACAGATACGCAGTATTTT
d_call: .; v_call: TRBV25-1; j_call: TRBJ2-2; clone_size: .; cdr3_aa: CASSDPRGNTGELFF; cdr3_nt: TGTGCCAGCAGTGATCCTAGGGGTAACACCGGGGAGCTGTTTTTT
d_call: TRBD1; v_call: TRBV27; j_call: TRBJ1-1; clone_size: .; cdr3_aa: CASSFVDRGEAFF; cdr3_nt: TGTGCCAGCAGTTTTGTGGACAGGGGTGAAGCTTTCTTT
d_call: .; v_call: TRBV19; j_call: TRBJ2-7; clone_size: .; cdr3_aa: CASSWGPSSSYEQYF; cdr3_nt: TGTGCCAGTAGTTGGGGCCCATCGAGCTCCTACGAGCAGTACTTC
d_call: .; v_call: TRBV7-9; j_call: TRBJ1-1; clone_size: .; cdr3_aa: CASSSQAGRRNTEAFF; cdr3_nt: TGTGCCAGCAGCTCACAAGCGGGACGACGAAACACTGAAGCTTTCTTT
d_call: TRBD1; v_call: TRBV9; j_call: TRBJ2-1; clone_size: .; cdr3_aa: CASSSSRDRGGDEQFF; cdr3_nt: TGTGCCAGCAGCTCAAGCCGGGACAGGGGAGGCGATGAGCAGTTCTTC
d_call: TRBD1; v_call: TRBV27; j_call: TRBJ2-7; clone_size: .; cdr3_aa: CASGKGTGLYEQYF; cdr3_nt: TGTGCCAGCGGAAAAGGGACAGGGCTCTACGAGCAGTACTTC
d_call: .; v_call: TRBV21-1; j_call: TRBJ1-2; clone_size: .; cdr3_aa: CASSKYSVPALNYGYTF; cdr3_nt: TGTGCCAGCAGCAAATATTCCGTCCCAGCTCTTAACTATGGCTACACCTTC
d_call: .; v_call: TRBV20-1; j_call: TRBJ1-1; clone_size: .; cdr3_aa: CIPGPAFF; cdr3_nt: TGCATTCCGGGCCCAGCTTTCTTT
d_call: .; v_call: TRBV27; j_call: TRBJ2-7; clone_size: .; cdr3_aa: CASSLSSYEQYF; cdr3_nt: TGTGCCAGCAGTTTAAGCTCCTACGAGCAGTACTTC
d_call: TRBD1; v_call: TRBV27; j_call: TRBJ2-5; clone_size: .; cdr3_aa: CASSHGQGRETQYF; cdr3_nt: TGTGCCAGCAGCCACGGACAGGGTCGAGAGACCCAGTACTTC
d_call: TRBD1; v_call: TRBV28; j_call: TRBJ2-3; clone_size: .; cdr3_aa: CASSFVVWGTGAGRQGTDTQYF; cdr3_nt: TGTGCCAGCAGTTTTGTGGTGTGGGGGACAGGGGCCGGGCGACAGGGCACAGATACGCAGTATTTT
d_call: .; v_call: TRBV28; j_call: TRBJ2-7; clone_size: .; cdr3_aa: CASSLRQGSRYEQYF; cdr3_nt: TGTGCCAGCAGTTTAAGGCAGGGGAGTAGGTACGAGCAGTACTTC
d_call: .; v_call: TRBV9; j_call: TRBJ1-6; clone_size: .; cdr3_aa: CASSEGGYSYNSPLHF; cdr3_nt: TGTGCCAGCAGCGAGGGGGGTTATTCCTATAATTCACCCCTCCACTTT
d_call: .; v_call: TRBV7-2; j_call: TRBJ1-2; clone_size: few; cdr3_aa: CASSVQENYGYTF; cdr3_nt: TGTGCCAGCAGCGTACAGGAGAACTATGGCTACACCTTC
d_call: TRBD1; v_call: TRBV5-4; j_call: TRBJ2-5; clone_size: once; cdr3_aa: CASSPGTGGIGETQYF; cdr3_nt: TGTGCCAGCAGCCCCGGGACAGGGGGCATTGGAGAGACCCAGTACTTC
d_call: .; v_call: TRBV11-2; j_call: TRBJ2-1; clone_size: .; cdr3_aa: CASSPHRNEQFF; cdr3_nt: TGTGCCAGCAGCCCGCATCGGAATGAGCAGTTCTTC
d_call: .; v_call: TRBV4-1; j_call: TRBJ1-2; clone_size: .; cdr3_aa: CASSQESPYLGYTF; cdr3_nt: TGCGCCAGCAGCCAAGAATCTCCCTATCTCGGCTACACCTTC
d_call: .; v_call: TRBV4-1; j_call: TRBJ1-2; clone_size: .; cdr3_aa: CASSQGGLSTYYGYTF; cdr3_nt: TGCGCCAGCAGCCAAGGGGGACTCTCAACCTACTATGGCTACACCTTC